This T cell receptor beta chain was found in a study of glioma-infiltrating T cells. From germline, CDR1 is MDHEN and CDR2 SYDVKM. The CDR3 runs 15 residues. Amplification of TCR alpha and beta CDR3 regions from RNA used iRepertoire nested multiplex PCR. TCRdb reprocessed the multiplex PCR reads via MiXCR and lists one record per CDR3 protein. In the table there are about 93,000 distinct CDR3 sequences, roughly 40% of which are singletons. Comment on this clonotype: One junction end does not reproduce the germline sequence, and a read error may be involved.

Sequenced material: glioma tissue, nonneoplastic brain tissue, or PBMCs (not recorded which). This chain uses TRBV28 with TRBJ2-5, with a possible D match to TRBD2 (6 bases). This clonotype originated in a human donor with low-grade glioma or glioblastoma, undergoing nonglioma brain surgery, or in good health (not recorded which). CDR3 amino acids: CASSTRDLLQETHYF. As DNA, the CDR3 is TGTGCCAGCAGTACCCGGGACTTATTACAAGAGACCCATTACTTC.